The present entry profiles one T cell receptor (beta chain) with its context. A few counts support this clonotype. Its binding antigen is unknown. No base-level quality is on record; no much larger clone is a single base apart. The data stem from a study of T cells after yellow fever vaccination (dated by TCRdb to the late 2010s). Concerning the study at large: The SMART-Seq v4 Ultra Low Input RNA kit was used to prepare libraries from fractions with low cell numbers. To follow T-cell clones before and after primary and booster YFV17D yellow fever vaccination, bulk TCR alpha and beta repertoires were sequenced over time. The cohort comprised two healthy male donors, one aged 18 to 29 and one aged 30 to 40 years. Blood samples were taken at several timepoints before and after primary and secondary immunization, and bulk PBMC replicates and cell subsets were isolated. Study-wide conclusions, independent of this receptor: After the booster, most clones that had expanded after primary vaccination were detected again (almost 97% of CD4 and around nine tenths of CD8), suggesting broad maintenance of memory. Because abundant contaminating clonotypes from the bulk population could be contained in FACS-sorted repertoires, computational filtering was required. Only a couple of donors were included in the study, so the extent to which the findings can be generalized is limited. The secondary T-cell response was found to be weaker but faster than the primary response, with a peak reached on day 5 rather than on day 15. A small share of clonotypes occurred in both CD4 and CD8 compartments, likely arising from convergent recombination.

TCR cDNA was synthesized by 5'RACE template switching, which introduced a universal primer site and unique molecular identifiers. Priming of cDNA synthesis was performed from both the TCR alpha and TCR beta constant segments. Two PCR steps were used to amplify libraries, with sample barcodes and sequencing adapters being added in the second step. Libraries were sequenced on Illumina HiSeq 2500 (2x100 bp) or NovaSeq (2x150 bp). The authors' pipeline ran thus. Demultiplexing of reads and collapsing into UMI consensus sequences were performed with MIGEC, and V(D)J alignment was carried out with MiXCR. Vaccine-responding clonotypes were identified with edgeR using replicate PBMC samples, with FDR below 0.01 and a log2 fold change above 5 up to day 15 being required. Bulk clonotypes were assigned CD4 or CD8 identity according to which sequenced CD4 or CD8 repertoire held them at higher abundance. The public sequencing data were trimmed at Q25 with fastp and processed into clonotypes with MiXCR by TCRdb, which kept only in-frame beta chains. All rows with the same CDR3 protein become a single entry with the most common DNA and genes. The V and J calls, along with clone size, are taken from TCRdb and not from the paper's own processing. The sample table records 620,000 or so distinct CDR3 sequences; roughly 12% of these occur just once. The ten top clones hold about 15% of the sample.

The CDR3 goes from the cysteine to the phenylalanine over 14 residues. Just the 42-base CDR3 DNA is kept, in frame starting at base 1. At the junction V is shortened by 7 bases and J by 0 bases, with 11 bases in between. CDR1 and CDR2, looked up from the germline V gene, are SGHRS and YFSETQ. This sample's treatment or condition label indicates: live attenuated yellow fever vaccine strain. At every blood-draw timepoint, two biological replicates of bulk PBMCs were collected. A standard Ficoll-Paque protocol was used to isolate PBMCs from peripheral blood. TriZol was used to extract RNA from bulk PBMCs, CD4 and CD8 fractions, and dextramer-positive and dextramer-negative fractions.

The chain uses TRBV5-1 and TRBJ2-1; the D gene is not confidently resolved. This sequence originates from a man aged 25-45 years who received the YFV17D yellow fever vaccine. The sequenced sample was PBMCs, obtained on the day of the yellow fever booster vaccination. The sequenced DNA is TGCGCCAGCTCGCCGGAGAGCTCCTACAATGAGCAGTTCTTC. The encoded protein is CASSPESSYNEQFF.